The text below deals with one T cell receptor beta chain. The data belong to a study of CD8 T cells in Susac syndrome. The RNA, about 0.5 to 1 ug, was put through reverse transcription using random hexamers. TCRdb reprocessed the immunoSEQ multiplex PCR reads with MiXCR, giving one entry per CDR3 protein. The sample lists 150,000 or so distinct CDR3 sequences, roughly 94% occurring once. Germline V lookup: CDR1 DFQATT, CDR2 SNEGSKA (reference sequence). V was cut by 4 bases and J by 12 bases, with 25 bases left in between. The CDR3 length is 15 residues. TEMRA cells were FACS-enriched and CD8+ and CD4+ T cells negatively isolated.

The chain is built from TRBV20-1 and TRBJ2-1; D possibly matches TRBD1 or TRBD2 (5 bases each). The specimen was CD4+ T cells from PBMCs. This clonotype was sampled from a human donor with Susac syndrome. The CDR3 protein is CSATDGTPRLGGQFF. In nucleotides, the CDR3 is TGCAGTGCTACCGATGGGACCCCCCGCCTAGGCGGGCAGTTCTTC.